This paragraph reports one T cell receptor beta chain. The sample belongs to a study of blood T cell repertoires in COVID-19. Study details: Samples came from the United States, Italy and Spain, spanning acute and convalescent COVID-19.

The method was immunoSEQ multiplex PCR; TCRdb's version includes in-frame clones alone and lacks a portion of them. The data contain about 76,000 clones, about nine tenths of them seen just once; the ten biggest clones take up over 25%. Germline-derived CDR1 and CDR2 are ENHRY and SYGVKD. Losses at the gene ends were 2 bases for V and 4 bases for J; bases not matched to a gene: 4. This CDR3 is 15 amino acids long. J is TRBJ2-1 and V is TRBV10-3; TRBD2 agrees at 8 bases. The sequence was collected from an elderly woman with active or convalescent COVID-19. Material: peripheral blood. Here the CDR3 DNA reads TGTGCCATCAGTGAGCGGGGGGGAGTGTACAATGAGCAGTTCTTC. This encodes CAISERGGVYNEQFF.